Following are 14 T cell receptor beta chains from one sample sequenced in a study of shared clonotypes between healthy human individuals. Assay: immunoSEQ multiplex PCR; the TCRdb copy retains only in-frame clones and omits some. Here the sample spans about 700,000 clones, approximately 74% being singletons. The sequencing input was memory CD4+ T cells sorted from blood. Specified subset: CD45RA-negative fraction. The receptors were gathered from a woman in her twenties or thirties in good health.

V and J are TRBV19 and TRBJ2-3, with a weak D call TRBD1 (5 bases). The CDR3 covers 15 residues. Germline CDR1 LNHDA, CDR2 SQIVND (reference sequence). Deletions cut 1 base from V and 0 bases from J, with 8 bases between. Here the CDR3 reads CASSIAGFSTDTQYF. In nucleotides, the CDR3 is TGTGCCAGTAGTATAGCAGGGTTTAGCACAGATACGCAGTATTTT.

V and J are TRBV20-1 and TRBJ2-5; D is perhaps TRBD1 or TRBD2 (6 bases each). CDR3 length: 11 residues. The V gene lost 6 bases and the J gene lost 10 bases, with 15 bases spanning the gap. Germline V gene lookup returns CDR1 DFQATT and CDR2 SNEGSKA (reference sequence). DNA for the CDR3: TGCAGTGCCCGGGGGCCCATGAGCCAGTACTTC. Protein sequence: CSARGPMSQYF.

This chain connects TRBV5-4 to TRBJ1-1; the match to TRBD1 covers 7 bases. Germline trimming cut 2 bases from V and 1 base from J; bases unmatched to any gene: 8. Germline V gives CDR1 SGHNT, CDR2 YYREEE (reference sequence). The CDR3 loop spans 16 amino acids. The CDR3 coding sequence is TGTGCCAGCAGCTTATCGACAGGGCTGTGGAACACTGAAGCTTTCTTT. This translates into CASSLSTGLWNTEAFF.

The rearrangement links TRBV28 to TRBJ2-7; TRBD2 agrees at 10 bases. The V and J ends lost 5 bases and 6 bases, in that order; junction bases with no gene match: 10. Per the germline V gene, CDR1 is MDHEN and CDR2 is SYDVKM. The CDR3 runs 15 residues. The CDR3 spells CASSAPSSGSGEQYF. CDR3 DNA: TGTGCCAGCAGTGCCCCTTCTAGCGGGAGTGGCGAGCAGTACTTC. Full variable domain (missing parts from reference TRBV28 and TRBJ2-7): DVKVTQSSRYLVKRTGEKVFLECVQDMDHENMFWYRQDPGLGLRLIYFSYDVKMKEKGDIPEGYSVSREKKERFSLILESASTNQTSMYLCASSAPSSGSGEQYFGPGTRLTVT.

This chain uses TRBV6-5 with TRBJ2-7; 8 positions agree with TRBD2. The length of the CDR3 is 15 residues. Germline V gives CDR1 MNHEY, CDR2 SVGAGI. Losses at the gene ends were 2 bases for V and 4 bases for J; bases not matched to a gene: 7. The DNA for the CDR3 is TGTGCCAGCAGTTACGGCTCGGCTAGCGGGTACGAGCAGTACTTC. Translated, it gives CASSYGSASGYEQYF.

The chain is built from TRBV19 and TRBJ2-7; 7 nucleotides agree with TRBD1. Germline assignment: CDR1 LNHDA and CDR2 SQIVND (reference sequence). The junction had 7 bases not matched to a gene; V was cut back by 6 bases and J by 2 bases. The CDR3 is 14 residues long. This chain's CDR3 is CASSRDSGAYEQYF. The CDR3 DNA sequence: TGTGCCAGTAGCCGGGACAGTGGGGCCTACGAGCAGTACTTC.

J is TRBJ1-1 and V is TRBV28; the match to TRBD1 covers 7 bases. This CDR3 is 14 amino acids long. The V and J ends lost 8 bases and 2 bases, in that order; junction bases with no gene match: 8. CDR1 MDHEN and CDR2 SYDVKM come from the germline V gene. CDR3: CASASGTDNTEAFF. In DNA, the CDR3 is TGTGCCAGCGCCTCCGGGACAGACAACACTGAAGCTTTCTTT.

The chain employs TRBV28 and TRBJ1-5; D is ambiguous. V shed 8 bases and J shed 4 bases, with 15 bases lying between them. Germline V lookup: CDR1 MDHEN, CDR2 SYDVKM. The CDR3 has 14 residues. The CDR3 spells CASADWGGNQPQHF. The CDR3 DNA reads as TGTGCCAGCGCGGACTGGGGAGGAAATCAGCCCCAGCATTTT.

The rearrangement uses TRBV19 and TRBJ2-1, with 7 bases matching TRBD2. The CDR3 consists of 14 residues. Germline V lookup: CDR1 LNHDA, CDR2 SQIVND (reference sequence). V was clipped by 5 bases and J by 4 bases; unmatched bases: 5. CDR3 residues: CASSPGRGYNEQFF. The CDR3 DNA reads TGTGCCAGTAGTCCGGGGAGGGGATACAATGAGCAGTTCTTC. The whole variable domain, filled in from reference TRBV19 and TRBJ2-1, reads DGGITQSPKYLFRKEGQNVTLSCEQNLNHDAMYWYRQDPGQGLRLIYYSQIVNDFQKGDIAEGYSVSREKKESFPLTVTSAQKNPTAFYLCASSPGRGYNEQFFGPGTRLTVL.

The chain links TRBV6-6 to TRBJ2-1, with TRBD2 matching over 13 bases. CDR1 is MNHNY and CDR2 is SVGAGI in the germline V gene (reference sequence). This CDR3 has 15 residues. V lost 6 bases, J lost 7 bases, and 6 bases stayed unmatched. CDR3 amino acids: CASRSTSGGVNEQFF. CDR3 bases: TGTGCCAGCAGGTCAACTAGCGGGGGGGTGAATGAGCAGTTCTTC.

This chain uses TRBV13 with TRBJ2-3; tentative D call: TRBD2 (5 bases). The germline V gene has CDR1 PRHDT and CDR2 FYEKMQ (reference sequence). Trimming removed 5 bases from V and 12 bases from J, with 15 bases in between. CDR3 size: 12 residues. CDR3 protein: CASSLHSGAQYF. CDR3 nucleotides: TGTGCCAGCAGCCTTCACAGCGGCGCCCAGTATTTT.

This clone occurred once. The chain joins TRBV27 to TRBJ2-3; D gene ambiguous. Trimming took 4 bases from V and 1 from J, leaving 12 bases between them. CDR3 size: 15 residues. Germline CDR1 is MNHEY and CDR2 is SMNVEV (reference sequence). CDR3 DNA sequence: TGTGCCAGCAGTTCGATAACACGGGGCACAGATACGCAGTATTTT. This gives the protein CASSSITRGTDTQYF.

V is TRBV11-2 and J is TRBJ1-2; no definite D call. CDR1 is SGHAT, CDR2 FQNNGV, per germline. CDR3 length: 14 residues. V lost 5 bases, J lost 8 bases, and 18 bases lay in between. The CDR3 reads CASSPPRGSSGYTF. The CDR3 nucleotides are TGTGCCAGCAGCCCCCCGAGAGGCAGTTCGGGCTACACCTTC. The variable domain in full, completed from reference TRBV11-2 and TRBJ1-2, reads EAGVAQSPRYKIIEKRQSVAFWCNPISGHATLYWYQQILGQGPKLLIQFQNNGVVDDSQLPKDRFSAERLKGVDSTLKIQPAKLEDSAVYLCASSPPRGSSGYTFGSGTRLTVV.

In this sample, this clone turned up a few times. The CDR3 ends on some other residue instead of the conserved phenylalanine or tryptophan, so this is likely a read error. It is unclear where the CDR3 begins or ends on the DNA, so no DNA is shown, and the CDR3 is as TCRdb lists it. This chain connects TRBV6-1 to TRBJ1-2; no check of the table's D call, TRBD1, against the DNA was made. CDR1 MNHNS and CDR2 SASEGT come from the germline V gene. The CDR3 comprises 12 residues, both ends counted. This CDR3 reads CASRDPGRGLIS.